This entry lists 31 T cell receptor beta chains sequenced from one sample in a study of blood T cell repertoires in COVID-19. Assay: immunoSEQ multiplex PCR; the TCRdb copy retains only in-frame clones and omits some. The sample holds roughly 150,000 clones; 82% are singletons and the top ten take 10% to 13%. Sequencing was carried out using peripheral blood. The receptor set was obtained from a woman at least 80 years old with active or convalescent COVID-19.

This chain uses TRBV19 with TRBJ1-5, with D maybe TRBD1 (6 bases). V lost 4 bases, J lost 2 bases, and 12 bases lay in between. The CDR3 has 15 residues. The germline CDR1 and CDR2 sequences are LNHDA and SQIVND (reference sequence). As DNA, the CDR3 is TGTGCCAGTAGTAGCTTCAGGGGAGGCAATCAGCCCCAGCATTTT. It is translated as CASSSFRGGNQPQHF.

This sequence joins TRBV19 and TRBJ2-1, with 12 bases fitting TRBD2. Germline CDR1 and CDR2: LNHDA and SQIVND (reference sequence). Trimming at V came to 2 bases and at J to 7 bases, leaving 12 bases not matched to a gene. The CDR3 spans 18 residues. This chain's CDR3 is CASSIWTSGMILRNEQFF. The CDR3 DNA reads TGTGCCAGTAGTATATGGACTAGCGGGATGATCCTTCGGAATGAGCAGTTCTTC.

DNA for the CDR3: TGTGCCAGCAGCTTGGGCGGCAGCTCCTACGAGCAGTACTTC. Translated, it gives CASSLGGSSYEQYF. V usage is TRBV5-4 and J usage is TRBJ2-7, with D uncertain. The V gene lost 0 bases and the J gene lost 0 bases, with 7 bases spanning the gap. CDR1 is SGHNT and CDR2 is YYREEE in the germline V gene (reference sequence). The CDR3 totals 14 residues. The full variable domain, its missing parts supplied by reference TRBV5-4 and TRBJ2-7, is ETGVTQSPTHLIKTRGQQVTLRCSSQSGHNTVSWYQQALGQGPQFIFQYYREEENGRGNFPPRFSGLQFPNYSSELNVNALELDDSALYLCASSLGGSSYEQYFGPGTRLTVT.

The chain employs TRBV12-5 and TRBJ2-2, with D perhaps matching TRBD2 (5 bases). The CDR3 spans 15 residues. Trimming stripped 7 bases from V and 7 bases from J, with 19 bases between. Germline lookup yields CDR1 LGHNT and CDR2 FRNRAP. CDR3 protein: CASARSVGVGGELFF. CDR3 coding DNA: TGTGCTAGTGCTAGATCTGTCGGGGTTGGCGGGGAGCTGTTTTTT.

The rearrangement uses TRBV9 and TRBJ1-1; 8 positions match TRBD1. Germline V gene lookup returns CDR1 SGDLS and CDR2 YYNGEE. V lost 0 bases, J lost 7 bases, and 11 bases stayed unmatched. The length of the CDR3 is 16 residues. The CDR3 coding sequence is TGTGCCAGCAGCGTAGAGGGACAGGCGATCATGAATGAAGCTTTCTTT. Its translation is CASSVEGQAIMNEAFF. Combining the CDR3 with reference TRBV9 and TRBJ1-1 gives the whole variable domain DSGVTQTPKHLITATGQRVTLRCSPRSGDLSVYWYQQSLDQGLQFLIQYYNGEERAKGNILERFSAQQFPDLHSELNLSSLELGDSALYFCASSVEGQAIMNEAFFGQGTRLTVV.

The V gene is TRBV27, the J gene TRBJ1-2; 9 bases are shared with TRBD1. The junction had 6 bases not matched to a gene; V was cut back by 5 bases and J by 5 bases. The CDR3 sequence is 14 residues long. Germline-derived CDR1 and CDR2 are MNHEY and SMNVEV (reference sequence). CDR3 in DNA: TGTGCCAGCAGTGCCGGACAGGGGTCTTATGGCTACACCTTC. This sequence encodes CASSAGQGSYGYTF.

The chain has TRBV11-2 and TRBJ1-1, with TRBD1 matching over 12 bases. The trim removed 5 bases at V and 6 bases at J, leaving 10 bases unmatched. Germline lookup yields CDR1 SGHAT and CDR2 FQNNGV. This CDR3 contains 16 residues. The CDR3 region is CASSNRDRGRRSEAFF. For the CDR3, the DNA is TGTGCCAGCAGCAACCGGGACAGGGGGCGAAGATCTGAAGCTTTCTTT.

V gene TRBV3-1 (or the pseudogene TRBV3-2) combines with J gene TRBJ1-3, with 7 bases lining up with TRBD1. Losses at the gene ends were 3 bases for V and 4 bases for J; bases not matched to a gene: 6. The CDR3 covers 15 residues. The germline CDR1 and CDR2 sequences are LGHDT and YNNKEL (reference sequence). The CDR3 spells CASSQIATGGNTIYF. The CDR3 coding sequence is TGTGCCAGCAGCCAGATTGCGACAGGGGGAAACACCATATATTTT.

This rearrangement joins TRBV18 to TRBJ1-1, with TRBD1 as a possible D gene (5 bases). The length of the CDR3 is 15 residues. Germline V lookup: CDR1 KGHSH, CDR2 LQKENI. V was shortened by 2 bases and J by 1 base, with 11 bases between the two germline ends. The CDR3: CASSPAQAGNTEAFF. The CDR3 region has the DNA TGTGCCAGCTCACCAGCACAGGCAGGGAACACTGAAGCTTTCTTT.

The chain carries TRBV5-4 and TRBJ1-4; 9 bases are a match to TRBD1. The germline V gene has CDR1 SGHNT and CDR2 YYREEE (reference sequence). The CDR3 consists of 17 residues. Losses at the gene ends were 2 bases for V and 0 bases for J; bases not matched to a gene: 5. The CDR3 DNA is TGTGCCAGCAGCTTCAGGACAGGGGCTGCAACTAATGAAAAACTGTTTTTT. Its protein product is CASSFRTGAATNEKLFF.

The chain couples TRBV2 to TRBJ1-1, with D hard to call. In germline, CDR1 is SNHLY, CDR2 FYNNEI. Trimming removed 4 bases at V and 1 base at J, with 7 bases between. The CDR3 consists of 13 residues. CDR3 loop: CASSVTANTEAFF. DNA of the CDR3: TGTGCCAGCAGTGTCACAGCGAACACTGAAGCTTTCTTT.

This rearrangement joins TRBV27 to TRBJ2-5; 10 positions match TRBD2. Germline V lookup: CDR1 MNHEY, CDR2 SMNVEV (reference sequence). The CDR3 is made up of 17 amino acids. V dropped 6 bases and J dropped 5; count of bases not matched to a gene: 15. CDR3 sequence: CASSPTLGLANGETQYF. Written as DNA, the CDR3 is TGTGCCAGCAGCCCAACATTGGGACTAGCGAACGGGGAGACCCAGTACTTC.

The chain uses TRBV11-3 and TRBJ2-7, with 7 bases lining up with TRBD2. The CDR3 has 13 amino acids. Germline CDR1 and CDR2: SGHNT and YENEEA. V shed 6 bases and J 4 bases; nucleotides not matched to a gene: 6. CDR3 sequence reads: CASSTGTIYEQYF. The CDR3 coding sequence is TGTGCCAGCAGTACCGGGACTATATACGAGCAGTACTTC.

V and J are TRBV19 and TRBJ2-7, with 10 nucleotides matching TRBD1. The CDR3 consists of 15 residues. Germline values: CDR1 LNHDA, CDR2 SQIVND (reference sequence). The V segment lost 5 bases and the J segment 7 bases; nucleotides outside the gene matches: 11. As DNA, the CDR3 is TGTGCCAGTAGTCCTCCGGGGACAGGGGCGATAGAGCAGTACTTC. Protein sequence: CASSPPGTGAIEQYF.

Here the CDR3 reads CASSPDNRQGRGYTF. The CDR3 bases are TGTGCCAGCTCACCAGATAATCGACAGGGTAGGGGCTACACCTTC. This chain links TRBV18 with TRBJ1-2; 7 nucleotides agree with TRBD1. J gave up 8 bases and V 2 bases, and 11 bases lay outside the gene matches. The CDR3 loop spans 15 amino acids. Germline V gene sequence: CDR1 KGHSH, CDR2 LQKENI.

The chain employs TRBV19 and TRBJ2-5; 10 bases are a match to TRBD1. Trimming cost V 3 bases and J 2 bases; bases outside gene matches: 3. Germline V CDR1 and CDR2: LNHDA, SQIVND (reference sequence). The CDR3 has 15 residues. DNA for the CDR3: TGTGCCAGTAGTATTGGGACAGGGGTACAAGAGACCCAGTACTTC. As protein: CASSIGTGVQETQYF.

This chain joins TRBV15 and TRBJ2-1, with 9 bases lining up with TRBD1. With V trimmed by 2 bases and J by 9 bases, 11 bases remained unmatched. The CDR3 totals 16 residues. Looked up from germline, CDR1 is LNHNV and CDR2 is YYDKDF (reference sequence). The CDR3 DNA follows: TGTGCCACCAGCAGACTACCGGGACAGGGTAAGGGTGAGCAGTTCTTC. It yields the protein CATSRLPGQGKGEQFF. Filled out from reference TRBV15 and TRBJ2-1, the complete variable domain reads DAMVIQNPRYQVTQFGKPVTLSCSQTLNHNVMYWYQQKSSQAPKLLFHYYDKDFNNEADTPDNFQSRRPNTSFCFLDIRSPGLGDTAMYLCATSRLPGQGKGEQFFGPGTRLTVL.

The chain uses TRBV7-2 and TRBJ2-1; TRBD1 might be the D (6 bases). CDR1 and CDR2 from the germline V gene are SGHTA and FQGNSA. V lost 5 bases, J lost 1 base, and 12 bases lay in between. The CDR3 consists of 15 residues. The CDR3 here is CASSASGQSYNEQFF. The CDR3 DNA reads TGTGCCAGCAGCGCAAGCGGACAGTCCTACAATGAGCAGTTCTTC.

This clone appeared once. The J gene is TRBJ2-5, the V gene TRBV5-1; weak D call: TRBD2 (6 bases). CDR3 length: 14 residues. The germline gives CDR1 SGHRS, CDR2 YFSETQ. The V end lost 4 bases, the J end lost 5 bases, and 15 bases lay between the germline ends. For the CDR3, the DNA is TGCGCCAGCAGCCCCGGAGGGCCAGGCGAGACCCAGTACTTC. Translating gives CASSPGGPGETQYF.

About this clone: The same CDR3 arises from other DNA sequences in this sample as well. The chain uses TRBV5-1 and TRBJ2-5, with D perhaps matching TRBD1 (5 bases). The CDR3 loop spans 13 amino acids. The germline CDR1 and CDR2 sequences are SGHRS and YFSETQ. Between the trimmed V and J ends, which lost 0 bases and 2 bases, there was a span of 5 bases. The DNA of the CDR3 is TGCGCCAGCAGCTTGGAGGGGCAAGAGACCCAGTACTTC. As protein: CASSLEGQETQYF.

The rearrangement uses TRBV4-1 and TRBJ1-2, with D tentatively TRBD1 (5 bases). This CDR3 region has 20 residues. Germline values: CDR1 MGHRA, CDR2 YSYEKL. Trimming left V 4 bases short and J 0 bases short, with 27 bases between. The CDR3 bases are TGCGCCAGCAGCCTAACGACAGTTGGCAGGTCGCTTGAAGCTAACTATGGCTACACCTTC. Translation: CASSLTTVGRSLEANYGYTF.

This clone occurred once. The chain has TRBV11-3 and TRBJ2-7, with 10 nucleotides matching TRBD2. The ends lost 5 bases at V and 3 bases at J; junction bases unmatched: 7. Germline assignment: CDR1 SGHNT and CDR2 YENEEA. This CDR3 is built from 15 residues. CDR3 amino acids: CASSPGLAEYYEQYF. The CDR3 coding sequence is TGTGCCAGCAGCCCCGGACTAGCGGAATACTACGAGCAGTACTTC.

The V and J genes are TRBV7-9 and TRBJ2-5, with D hard to call. CDR1 and CDR2 from the germline V gene are SEHNR and FQNEAQ (reference sequence). This CDR3 region has 15 residues. V was trimmed by 5 bases and J by 0 bases, leaving 13 bases between them. The CDR3 coding sequence is TGTGCCAGCAGCCCAGGCCGTGCGTACCAAGAGACCCAGTACTTC. Translation: CASSPGRAYQETQYF.

The genes are TRBV7-8 and TRBJ2-7; the D gene is possibly TRBD2 (6 bases). V lost 4 bases and J 7 bases, leaving 11 bases between the germline ends. The CDR3 sequence is 12 residues long. CDR1 SGHVS and CDR2 FQNEAQ come from the germline V gene. The CDR3 reads CASSSGAGEQYF. CDR3 sequence (DNA): TGTGCCAGCAGCTCAGGCGCGGGGGAGCAGTACTTC.

The chain carries TRBV5-5 and TRBJ2-4, with 10 bases fitting TRBD1. Unmatched junction bases numbered 6, after V lost 3 bases and J lost 6 bases. The CDR3 totals 15 residues. The germline gives CDR1 SGHKS, CDR2 YYEKEE (reference sequence). CDR3 in amino acids: CASSSPGQGLNIQYF. DNA for the CDR3: TGTGCCAGCAGCTCACCGGGACAGGGGTTAAACATTCAGTACTTC.

The V gene is TRBV5-1, the J gene TRBJ2-1; D possibly corresponds to TRBD1 (6 bases). V was shortened by 3 bases and J by 8 bases, with 9 bases between the two germline ends. Germline V gene lookup returns CDR1 SGHRS and CDR2 YFSETQ. The CDR3 runs 12 residues. The CDR3 here is CASSWAGDEQFF. CDR3 nucleotides: TGCGCCAGCAGCTGGGCAGGGGATGAGCAGTTCTTC.

The genes are TRBV3-1 (or the pseudogene TRBV3-2) and TRBJ1-1, with 8 positions matching TRBD1. This CDR3 contains 14 residues. Germline V gene lookup returns CDR1 LGHDT and CDR2 YNNKEL (reference sequence). After removal of 5 bases from V and 1 base from J, the junction contained 3 bases not matched to a gene. The CDR3 nucleotides are TGTGCCAGCAGCTTTGGGACAGGGAACACTGAAGCTTTCTTT. This translates into CASSFGTGNTEAFF.

The V and J genes are TRBV30 and TRBJ2-1; TRBD2 is a possible D gene (5 bases). Trimming took 0 bases from V and 11 from J, leaving 11 bases between them. The CDR3 contains 12 residues. The V gene's germline CDR1 is GTSNPN and CDR2 SVGIG (reference sequence). CDR3 region: CAWSVQGLQQFF. The CDR3 DNA follows: TGTGCCTGGAGTGTACAAGGACTTCAGCAGTTCTTC. Full variable domain (rest looked up from reference TRBV30 and TRBJ2-1): SQTIHQWPATLVQPVGSPLSLECTVEGTSNPNLYWYRQAAGRGLQLLFYSVGIGQISSEVPQNLSASRPQDRQFILSSKKLLLSDSGFYLCAWSVQGLQQFFGPGTRLTVL.

The J gene is TRBJ1-1, the V gene TRBV6-1; unclear D gene. Germline V lookup: CDR1 MNHNS, CDR2 SASEGT. The CDR3 runs 15 residues. V gave up 2 bases and J gave up 8 bases, with 18 bases separating them. The DNA of the CDR3 is TGTGCCAGCAGTGAAAGAGTAGGAGGAGGAACGGAAGCTTTCTTT. Translation: CASSERVGGGTEAFF.

This clone was detected a few times. The CDR3 DNA reads as TGTGCCTGGAGTGAACACCGGACTAGCAACCAAGAGACCCAGTACTTC. It translates to CAWSEHRTSNQETQYF. V usage is TRBV30 and J usage is TRBJ2-5; 8 positions agree with TRBD2. After removal of 1 base from V and 0 bases from J, the junction contained 7 bases not matched to a gene. This CDR3 is built from 16 residues. CDR1 GTSNPN and CDR2 SVGIG come from the germline V gene (reference sequence). Variable domain in full (rest from reference TRBV30 and TRBJ2-5): SQTIHQWPATLVQPVGSPLSLECTVEGTSNPNLYWYRQAAGRGLQLLFYSVGIGQISSEVPQNLSASRPQDRQFILSSKKLLLSDSGFYLCAWSEHRTSNQETQYFGPGTRLLVL.

The genes are TRBV28 and TRBJ2-7, with a tentative D call TRBD2 (6 bases). This CDR3 region has 16 residues. CDR1 MDHEN and CDR2 SYDVKM come from the germline V gene. Deletions cut 6 bases from V and 2 bases from J, with 20 bases between. CDR3 sequence: CASRPEPGLRTYEQYF. The CDR3 DNA reads as TGTGCCAGCAGACCAGAACCGGGACTCAGAACCTACGAGCAGTACTTC. The full variable domain, rest sourced from reference TRBV28 and TRBJ2-7, is DVKVTQSSRYLVKRTGEKVFLECVQDMDHENMFWYRQDPGLGLRLIYFSYDVKMKEKGDIPEGYSVSREKKERFSLILESASTNQTSMYLCASRPEPGLRTYEQYFGPGTRLTVT.